What follows is one T cell receptor beta chain and its context. Some clones are missing from TCRdb's copy, which holds only in-frame ones; the method was immunoSEQ multiplex PCR. The data contain approximately 42,000 clones, under 90% of them singletons. The data derive from a study of T cell changes during pregnancy in multiple sclerosis. Germline V gives CDR1 SGHVS, CDR2 FQNEAQ. The CDR3 is 18 residues long. V was cut by 3 bases and J by 0 bases, with 18 bases left in between. The receptor was isolated from a female donor with multiple sclerosis, enrolled in a pregnancy study. The rearrangement uses TRBV7-8 and TRBJ2-1; D is possibly TRBD2 (6 bases). This sample comprised CD4+ T cells from peripheral blood mononuclear cells, obtained before pregnancy. CDR3: CASSFNRDSTSSYNEQFF. DNA of the CDR3: TGTGCCAGCAGCTTCAACCGGGACTCCACGAGCTCCTACAATGAGCAGTTCTTC.